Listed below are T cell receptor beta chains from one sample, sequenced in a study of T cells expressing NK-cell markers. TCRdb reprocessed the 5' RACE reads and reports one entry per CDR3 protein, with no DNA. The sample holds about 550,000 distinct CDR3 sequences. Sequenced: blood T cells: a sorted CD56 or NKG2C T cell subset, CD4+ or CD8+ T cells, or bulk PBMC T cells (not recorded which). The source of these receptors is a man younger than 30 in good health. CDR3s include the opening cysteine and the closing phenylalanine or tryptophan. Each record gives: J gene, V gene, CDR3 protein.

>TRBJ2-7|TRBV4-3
CASSQAQGGYEQYF
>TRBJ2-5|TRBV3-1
CASSQELAGAFDQYF
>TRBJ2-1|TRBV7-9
CASSSLGQNLYNEQFF
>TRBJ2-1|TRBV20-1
CSARLGPTGPFF
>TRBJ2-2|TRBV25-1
CASSGRNRGGTRELFF
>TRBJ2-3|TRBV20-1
CSARGTSGRWADTQYF
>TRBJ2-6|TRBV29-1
CSVETGEGDSGANVLTF
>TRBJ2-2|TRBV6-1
CASSPWTGTNTGELFF
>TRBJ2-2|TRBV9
CASSVLASVNLGELFF
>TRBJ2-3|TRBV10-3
CAISERASLDTQYF
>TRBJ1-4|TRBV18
CASSPRLEDEKLFF
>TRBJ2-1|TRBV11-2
CASSGGGTNEQFF
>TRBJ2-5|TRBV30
CAWAATGQETQYF
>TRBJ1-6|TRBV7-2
CASSLVTGPYNSPLHF
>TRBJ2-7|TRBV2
CASSVLTFQQYF
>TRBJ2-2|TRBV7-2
CASSPMSRVAGELFF
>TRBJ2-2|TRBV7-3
CASSPTGYTGELFF
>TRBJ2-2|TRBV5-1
CASSLSHWPGQENTGELFF
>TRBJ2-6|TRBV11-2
CASSLRALGAGVTGANVLTF
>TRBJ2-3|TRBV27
CASSSPPGGRATDTQYF
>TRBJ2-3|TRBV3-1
CASSRLEGDTQYF
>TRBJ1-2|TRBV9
CASSAHAGGLDYGYTF
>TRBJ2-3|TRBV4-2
CASSQDVSSGSQDTQYF
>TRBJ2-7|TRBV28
CASRSGGNPEQYF
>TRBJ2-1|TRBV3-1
CASSQAPGLAGKEQFF
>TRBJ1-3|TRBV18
CASSPLTDLSSGNTIYF
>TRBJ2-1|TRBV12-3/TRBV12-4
CATYRGQGANNEQFF
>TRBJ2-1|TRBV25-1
CASSLRGRNEQFF
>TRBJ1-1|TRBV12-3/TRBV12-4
CASKGQANTEAFF
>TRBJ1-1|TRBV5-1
CASSLDRDVTEAFF
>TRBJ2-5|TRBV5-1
CASTQQGETQYF
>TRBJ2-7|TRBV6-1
CATHRLAGAGEQYF
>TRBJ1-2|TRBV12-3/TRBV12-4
CASSPGVRYTF
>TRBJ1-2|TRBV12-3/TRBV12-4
CASSSPDGSDYGYTF
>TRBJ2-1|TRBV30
CARSGRARNEQFF
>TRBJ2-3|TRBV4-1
CASSQRERLAGLTDTQYF
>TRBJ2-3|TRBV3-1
CASSHLAYPDTQYF
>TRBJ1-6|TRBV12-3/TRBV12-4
CASSLRQTYNSPLHF
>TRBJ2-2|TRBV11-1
CASSRLNTRVMGTGELFF
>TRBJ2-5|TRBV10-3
CAISPGTSSETQYF
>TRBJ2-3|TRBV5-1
CASSWGRLSWSTDTQYF
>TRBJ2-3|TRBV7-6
CASSFPEREADTQYF
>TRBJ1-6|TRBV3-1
CASSQTGGSPLHF
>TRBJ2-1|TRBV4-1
CASSQDAGEVSYNEQFF
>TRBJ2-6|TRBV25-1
CASSERGGANVLTF
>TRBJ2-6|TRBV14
CASSQSRVFSGANVLTF
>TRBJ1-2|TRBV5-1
CASSLEPDYPSGYTF
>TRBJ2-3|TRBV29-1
CSVVRESGSTDTQYF
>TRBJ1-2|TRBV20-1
CSARDSSGEYGYTF
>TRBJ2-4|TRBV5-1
CASSTGIRDIQYF
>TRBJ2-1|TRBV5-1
CASSLESTINNEQFF
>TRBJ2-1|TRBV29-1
CSVDWGLGDNEQFF
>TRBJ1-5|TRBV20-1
CSARDRRGLSNQPQHF
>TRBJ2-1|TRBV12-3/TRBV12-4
CASSLASGTGFNEQFF
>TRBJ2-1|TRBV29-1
CSVPAAGYNEQFF
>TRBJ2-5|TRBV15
CATSSGTDTWETQYF
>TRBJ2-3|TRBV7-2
CASNPTPGRDTQYF
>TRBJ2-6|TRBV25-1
CASMQSSGANVLTF
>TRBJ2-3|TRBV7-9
CASSLAGVERIRDTQYF
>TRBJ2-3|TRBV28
CASSFVRGAGSPSDTQYF